This entry lists 24 T cell receptor beta chains sequenced from one sample in a study of spatial heterogeneity in lung cancer. Findings and limits, study-wide: In tumors, expanded intratumoral alpha and beta TCR counts tracked mutation counts.

The time point here: sample taken at primary tumor resection. Antigen specificity for these receptors is unknown. Using its own MiXCR run on the 5' RACE reads, TCRdb lists one record per CDR3 protein. The sample shows approximately 7,800 distinct CDR3 sequences, under 10% of them seen only once. The sample in question was lung tumor tissue, obtained at surgery. Source of these receptors: a male donor with early-stage non-small cell lung cancer.

This clonotype has just a few counts. Since the library was made to target alpha chains, this beta chain is a stray read and its abundance is not meaningful. This rearrangement joins TRBV28 to TRBJ1-5, with a tentative D call TRBD1 (6 bases). The CDR3 loop spans 13 amino acids. From germline, CDR1 is MDHEN and CDR2 SYDVKM. Trimming pared 6 bases from V and 7 bases from J, leaving 13 bases between. The CDR3 coding sequence is TGTGCCAGCAGGTGGGGGGCAAGCCAGCCCCAGCATTTT. Translating it yields CASRWGASQPQHF.

This clonotype counts as medium-sized (0.01 to 0.1%). This beta chain is a stray sequence in a library constructed for alpha chains; its clone size is not meaningful. The rearrangement links TRBV27 to TRBJ1-4, with D possibly matching TRBD1 (5 bases). Germline CDR1 is MNHEY and CDR2 is SMNVEV (reference sequence). The CDR3 is made up of 17 amino acids. The V end was cut by 7 bases, the J end by 0 bases, with 18 bases between. The DNA for the CDR3 is TGTGCCAGCACCCCCCGGGGCGAACCCTCAACTAATGAAAAACTGTTTTTT. It yields the protein CASTPRGEPSTNEKLFF.

This clonotype is labeled as medium-sized. The size of this beta chain means little, since it is a stray read in a library made for alpha chains. This chain joins TRBV5-1 and TRBJ2-2; D remains ambiguous. The germline V gene encodes CDR1 SGHRS and CDR2 YFSETQ. The CDR3 is 13 residues long. The ends were cut back, 0 bases at V and 6 bases at J, with 6 bases in the middle. Written as DNA, the CDR3 is TGCGCCAGCAGCTTGGTGTCAGCCGGGGAGCTGTTTTTT. Protein: CASSLVSAGELFF.

This clonotype was seen many times. Within a library made for alpha chains, this beta chain is off target, and its count is uninformative. The chain couples TRBV9 to TRBJ2-5; D may be TRBD2 (5 bases). Trimming cost V 0 bases and J 4 bases, with 7 bases left between them. This CDR3 has 13 residues. The germline V gene has CDR1 SGDLS and CDR2 YYNGEE. In DNA, the CDR3 is TGTGCCAGCAGCGTAGCGGCGGGAGAGACCCAGTACTTC. It yields the protein CASSVAAGETQYF.

To note about this clonotype: This beta chain appears as a stray read in a library generated for alpha chains; its size is not informative. The chain combines TRBV20-1 with TRBJ1-1; D is ambiguous. The CDR3 contains 13 residues. Trimming left V 3 bases short and J 3 bases short, with 11 bases between. Germline-derived CDR1 and CDR2 are DFQATT and SNEGSKA (reference sequence). The CDR3 loop reads CSASMVTDTEAFF. CDR3 nucleotide sequence: TGCAGTGCTAGTATGGTAACGGACACTGAAGCTTTCTTT.

This clonotype was seen repeatedly, ten times or more. This beta chain is an unintended read in a library built for alpha chains; its size means little. The genes are TRBV29-1 and TRBJ2-5; 8 bases align to TRBD1. After removal of 4 bases from V and 4 bases from J, the junction contained 5 bases not matched to a gene. The CDR3 has 13 residues. Germline V CDR1 and CDR2: SQVTM, ANQGSEA. CDR3 bases: TGCAGCGTTGCCAGGGGGCGAGTAGAGACCCAGTACTTC. Encoded protein: CSVARGRVETQYF.

This clonotype is judged medium-sized. This beta chain was picked up by a library intended for alpha chains and is off target, so its count carries little meaning. The chain has TRBV6-2 or TRBV6-3 and TRBJ2-5; 7 nucleotides match TRBD2. The CDR3 covers 17 residues. J lost 5 bases, V lost 2 bases, and 14 bases had no gene match. Germline values: CDR1 MNHEY, CDR2 SVGEGT. The CDR3 DNA is TGTGCCAGCAGTTACCCGACTAGCTGGACGCCAGTGGAGACCCAGTACTTC. Translated, it gives CASSYPTSWTPVETQYF.

This clonotype is medium-sized within its sample. This beta chain is a stray sequence in a library constructed for alpha chains; its clone size is not meaningful. The gene calls are TRBV6-1 and TRBJ2-3; D not resolved. The CDR3 runs to 15 residues. The V end lost 6 bases, the J end lost 2 bases, and 15 bases lay between the germline ends. CDR1 is MNHNS and CDR2 is SASEGT in the germline V gene. CDR3 loop: CASSLLAGFTDTQYF. As DNA, the CDR3 is TGTGCCAGCAGCCTCCTGGCAGGCTTCACAGATACGCAGTATTTT.

In this sample, this clonotype is medium-sized. Within a library made for alpha chains, this beta chain is off target, and its count is uninformative. This chain connects TRBV5-8 to TRBJ2-4; 7 positions agree with TRBD2. Per germline, CDR1 SGHTS and CDR2 YDEGEE. Unmatched junction bases numbered 8, after V lost 4 bases and J lost 4 bases. This CDR3 region has 15 residues. In DNA, the CDR3 is TGTGCCAGCAGCCTGGGAGGGGACCTTAAAAACATTCAGTACTTC. Its protein is CASSLGGDLKNIQYF.

This clonotype showed up many times. Since it is a stray read in a library aimed at alpha chains, this beta chain has a size that is not meaningful. The chain has TRBV28 and TRBJ2-3; maybe TRBD2 (6 bases). The CDR3 sequence is 20 residues long. V dropped 3 bases and J dropped 0 bases, with 25 bases sitting between them. Germline V gene data show CDR1 as MDHEN and CDR2 as SYDVKM. CDR3 nucleotide sequence: TGTGCCAGCAGTTTCCCCCGGGCGGGGAGAGGGGCAACTAGCACAGATACGCAGTATTTT. Translation: CASSFPRAGRGATSTDTQYF.

This clonotype was detected many times. This beta chain is an off-target read within a library intended for alpha chains, so its frequency means little. The chain uses TRBV6-1 and TRBJ2-5; D might be TRBD1 (5 bases). The CDR3 contains 15 residues. Germline CDR1 and CDR2: MNHNS and SASEGT. Trimming pared 4 bases from V and 4 bases from J, leaving 16 bases between. CDR3 bases: TGTGCCAGCAGTGTGGGGCCGTCCCGTCCAGAGACCCAGTACTTC. Its protein product is CASSVGPSRPETQYF.

This clonotype has a count of ten or more. The size of this beta chain means little, since it is a stray read in a library made for alpha chains. The J gene is TRBJ2-6, the V gene TRBV7-2, with TRBD2 as a possible D gene (5 bases). Germline-derived CDR1 and CDR2 are SGHTA and FQGNSA. This CDR3 region has 14 residues. Trimming took off 8 bases at V and 0 bases at J, with 8 bases between the two ends. DNA for the CDR3: TGTGCCAGCTCGAGGGACTCTGGGGCCAACGTCCTGACTTTC. It translates to CASSRDSGANVLTF.

There are a few counts of this clonotype. This beta chain came through as a stray read in a library set up for alpha chains, and its size says little. The V gene is TRBV2, the J gene TRBJ2-7; 7 nucleotides line up with TRBD1. This CDR3 comprises 16 residues. Germline CDR1 SNHLY, CDR2 FYNNEI. V gave up 8 bases and J gave up 5 bases; unmatched junction bases: 18. The CDR3 here is CASARGERQGSDEQYF. DNA of the CDR3: TGTGCCAGCGCCAGAGGCGAAAGACAGGGATCGGACGAGCAGTACTTC.

On this clonotype: Found in a library prepared for alpha chains, this beta chain is an off-target read, and its abundance has little meaning. The chain uses TRBV20-1 and TRBJ2-7; 8 bases line up with TRBD1. Germline-derived CDR1 and CDR2 are DFQATT and SNEGSKA (reference sequence). J was trimmed by 5 bases and V by 6 bases; bases with no gene match: 6. CDR3 length equals 12 residues. The DNA for the CDR3 is TGCAGTGCGCCTACAGGGGGGCACGAGCAGTACTTC. Encoded protein: CSAPTGGHEQYF.

This clonotype was recorded at least ten times. Within a library made for alpha chains, this beta chain is off target, and its count is uninformative. V and J are TRBV20-1 and TRBJ1-5, with 9 bases identical to TRBD1. J was trimmed by 9 bases and V by 5 bases; bases with no gene match: 17. In germline, CDR1 is DFQATT, CDR2 SNEGSKA (reference sequence). The CDR3 covers 16 residues. The CDR3 DNA reads as TGCAGTGCTCCTGCTACCGGGACAGGGCCCGGCGGGCCCCAGCATTTT. Its translation: CSAPATGTGPGGPQHF.

This clonotype was counted at least ten times. This beta chain was picked up by a library intended for alpha chains and is off target, so its count carries little meaning. The V gene is TRBV12-3 or TRBV12-4, the J gene TRBJ2-1, with 12 bases fitting TRBD2. The CDR3 runs to 14 residues. Germline trimming cut 5 bases from V and 7 bases from J; bases unmatched to any gene: 3. The CDR3 reads CASSRTSGTNEQFF. CDR3 bases: TGTGCCAGCAGTCGGACTAGCGGGACTAATGAGCAGTTCTTC.

This clonotype is categorized as medium-sized (0.01 to 0.1%). With the library built for alpha chains, this beta chain is off target and its frequency is not meaningful. This chain joins TRBV20-1 and TRBJ2-3; 9 positions match TRBD1. The trim removed 3 bases at V and 4 bases at J, leaving 5 bases unmatched. Germline V lookup: CDR1 DFQATT, CDR2 SNEGSKA (reference sequence). This CDR3 region has 14 residues. The CDR3 spells CSASGDRAADTQYF. The CDR3 DNA follows: TGCAGTGCTAGTGGGGACAGGGCTGCAGATACGCAGTATTTT.

The sample holds many counts of this clonotype. Since it is a stray read in a library aimed at alpha chains, this beta chain has a size that is not meaningful. The chain combines TRBV20-1 with TRBJ2-2; 8 nucleotides line up with TRBD1. The trim removed 5 bases at V and 2 bases at J, leaving 4 bases unmatched. The CDR3 is made up of 14 amino acids. Germline V gene sequence: CDR1 DFQATT, CDR2 SNEGSKA (reference sequence). The CDR3 DNA sequence: TGCAGTGCTCCGGACAGGGTCAACACCGGGGAGCTGTTTTTT. Translated: CSAPDRVNTGELFF.

This clonotype was seen only a few times. As an off-target read in a library built for alpha chains, this beta chain has a frequency of little significance. The V gene is TRBV7-3, the J gene TRBJ1-1, with a weak D call TRBD1 (6 bases). Trimming shortened V by 3 bases and J by 2 bases, and 7 bases separated the two germline ends. Germline assignment: CDR1 SGHTA and CDR2 FQGTGA. The CDR3 totals 13 residues. CDR3 in amino acids: CASSLDSNTEAFF. DNA for the CDR3: TGTGCCAGCAGCTTGGACAGTAACACTGAAGCTTTCTTT.

In its sample, this clonotype was seen many times. Since it is a stray read in a library aimed at alpha chains, this beta chain has a size that is not meaningful. V and J are TRBV20-1 and TRBJ2-1; D perhaps matches TRBD1 (6 bases). This CDR3 has 13 amino acids. Germline V CDR1 and CDR2: DFQATT, SNEGSKA (reference sequence). The V end was cut by 5 bases, the J end by 2 bases, with 10 bases between. For the CDR3, the DNA is TGCAGTGCTCTACAGGGTGCCTACAATGAGCAGTTCTTC. This translates into CSALQGAYNEQFF.

By frequency in the sample, this clonotype is medium-sized. This beta chain lies outside the target of a library built for alpha chains; its clone size means little. The rearrangement joins TRBV6-5 to TRBJ1-2; TRBD1 is a possible D gene (5 bases). The germline CDR1 and CDR2 sequences are MNHEY and SVGAGI. CDR3 size: 13 residues. Trimming took off 7 bases at V and 8 bases at J, with 17 bases between the two ends. CDR3 in DNA: TGTGCCAGCACTGGTGACAGCGGTCAAGGCTACACCTTC. Its translation: CASTGDSGQGYTF.

On this clonotype itself: Because the library targeted alpha chains, this beta chain is an off-target read whose size means little. V gene TRBV7-2 combines with J gene TRBJ1-5, with D unresolved. CDR3 length equals 12 residues. Germline V CDR1 and CDR2: SGHTA, FQGNSA. Trimming removed 1 base at V and 6 bases at J, with 4 bases between. The DNA for the CDR3 is TGTGCCAGCAGCTTAGGGAGTCAGCCCCAGCATTTT. Protein sequence: CASSLGSQPQHF.

With respect to this clonotype: The library was prepared for alpha chains; this beta chain is a stray read, so its frequency means little. The CDR3 region is CSVRGRDQPQHF. As DNA, the CDR3 is TGCAGTGTGAGGGGCAGGGATCAGCCCCAGCATTTT. The chain links TRBV20-1 to TRBJ1-5; tentative D call: TRBD1 (5 bases). The V end was cut by 7 bases, the J end by 5 bases, with 12 bases between. The germline V gene encodes CDR1 DFQATT and CDR2 SNEGSKA (reference sequence). The CDR3 sequence is 12 residues long.

This clonotype turned up a few times. This beta chain is off target for a library built for alpha chains, so its abundance means little. The J gene is TRBJ2-3, the V gene TRBV20-1, with 10 bases lining up with TRBD2. The CDR3 contains 16 residues. The trim removed 5 bases at V and 0 bases at J, leaving 8 bases unmatched. CDR1 is DFQATT, CDR2 SNEGSKA, per germline (reference sequence). The CDR3: CSAFGLAEGSTDTQYF. Written as DNA, the CDR3 is TGCAGTGCTTTCGGACTAGCGGAAGGTAGCACAGATACGCAGTATTTT.